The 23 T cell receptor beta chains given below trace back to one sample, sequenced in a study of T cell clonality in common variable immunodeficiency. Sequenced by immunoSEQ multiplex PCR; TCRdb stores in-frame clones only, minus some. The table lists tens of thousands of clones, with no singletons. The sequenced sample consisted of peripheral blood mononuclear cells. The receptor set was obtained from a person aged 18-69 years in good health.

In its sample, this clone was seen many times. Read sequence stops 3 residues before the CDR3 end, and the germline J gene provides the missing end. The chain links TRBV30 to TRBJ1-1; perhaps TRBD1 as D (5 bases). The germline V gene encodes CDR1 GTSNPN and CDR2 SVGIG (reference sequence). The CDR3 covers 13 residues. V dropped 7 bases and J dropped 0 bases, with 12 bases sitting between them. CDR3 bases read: TGTGCCTCCCCCCGGGGGATGAACACTGAA. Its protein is CASPRGMNTE. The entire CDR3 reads CASPRGMNTEAFF. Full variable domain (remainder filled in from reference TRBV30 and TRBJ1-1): SQTIHQWPATLVQPVGSPLSLECTVEGTSNPNLYWYRQAAGRGLQLLFYSVGIGQISSEVPQNLSASRPQDRQFILSSKKLLLSDSGFYLCASPRGMNTEAFFGQGTRLTVV.

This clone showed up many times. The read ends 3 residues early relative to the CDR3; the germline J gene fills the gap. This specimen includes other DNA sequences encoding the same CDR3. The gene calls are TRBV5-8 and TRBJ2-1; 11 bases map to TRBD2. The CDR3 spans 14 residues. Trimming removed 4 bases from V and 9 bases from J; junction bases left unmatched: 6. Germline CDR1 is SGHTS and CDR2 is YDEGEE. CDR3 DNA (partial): TGTGCCAGCAGCCTAGCGGGAGGTGGAAGTGAG. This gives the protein CASSLAGGGSE. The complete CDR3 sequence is CASSLAGGGSEQFF.

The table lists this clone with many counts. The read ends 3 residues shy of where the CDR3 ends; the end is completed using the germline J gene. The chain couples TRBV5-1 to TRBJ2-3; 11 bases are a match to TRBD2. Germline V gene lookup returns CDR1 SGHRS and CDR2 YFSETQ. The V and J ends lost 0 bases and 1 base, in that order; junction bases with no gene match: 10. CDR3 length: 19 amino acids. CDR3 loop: CASSLALGLAGGGTDTQYF. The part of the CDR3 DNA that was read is TGCGCCAGCAGCTTGGCCCTCGGGCTAGCGGGAGGAGGCACAGATACG. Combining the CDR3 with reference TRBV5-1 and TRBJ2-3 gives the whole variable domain KAGVTQTPRYLIKTRGQQVTLSCSPISGHRSVSWYQQTPGQGLQFLFEYFSETQRNKGNFPGRFSGRQFSNSRSEMNVSTLELGDSALYLCASSLALGLAGGGTDTQYFGPGTRLTVL.

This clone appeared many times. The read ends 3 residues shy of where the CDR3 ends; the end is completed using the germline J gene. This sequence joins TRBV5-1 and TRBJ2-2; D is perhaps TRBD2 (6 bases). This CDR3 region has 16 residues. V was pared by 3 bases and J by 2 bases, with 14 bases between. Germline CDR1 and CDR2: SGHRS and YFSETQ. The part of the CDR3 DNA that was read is TGCGCCAGCAGCTATACCGGGACTGCCAACACCGGGGAG. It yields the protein CASSYTGTANTGE. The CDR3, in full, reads CASSYTGTANTGELFF.

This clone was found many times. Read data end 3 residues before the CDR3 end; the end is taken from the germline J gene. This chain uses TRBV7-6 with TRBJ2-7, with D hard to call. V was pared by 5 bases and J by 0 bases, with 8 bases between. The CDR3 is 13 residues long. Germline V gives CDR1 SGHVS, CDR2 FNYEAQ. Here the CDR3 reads CASSLSVSYEQYF. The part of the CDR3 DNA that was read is TGTGCCAGCAGCCTCAGCGTCTCCTACGAG.

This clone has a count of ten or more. The CDR3 sequence is CATLAGVTDNEQFF. The part of the CDR3 DNA that was read is TGTGCCACCCTAGCGGGAGTGACAGACAATGAG. The chain couples TRBV10-3 to TRBJ2-1; 10 bases agree with TRBD2. The CDR3 end is not reached by the read, which stops 3 residues before it; the germline J gene fills it in. Per germline, CDR1 ENHRY and CDR2 SYGVKD. J lost 5 bases, V lost 10 bases, and 8 bases had no gene match. CDR3 size: 14 residues.

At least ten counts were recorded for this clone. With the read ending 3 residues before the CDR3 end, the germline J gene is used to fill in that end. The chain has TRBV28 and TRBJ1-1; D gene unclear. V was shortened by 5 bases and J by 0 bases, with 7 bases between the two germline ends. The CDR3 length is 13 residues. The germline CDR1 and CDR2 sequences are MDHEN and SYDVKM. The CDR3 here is CASSVGVNTEAFF. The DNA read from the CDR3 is TGTGCCAGCAGTGTGGGCGTGAACACTGAA.

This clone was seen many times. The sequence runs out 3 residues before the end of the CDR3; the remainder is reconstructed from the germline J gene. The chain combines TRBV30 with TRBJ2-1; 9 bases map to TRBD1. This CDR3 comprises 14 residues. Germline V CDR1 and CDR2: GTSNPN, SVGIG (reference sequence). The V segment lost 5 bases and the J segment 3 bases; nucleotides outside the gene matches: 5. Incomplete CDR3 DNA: TGTGCCTGGGCCGGGGACAGGGACTACAATGAG. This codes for CAWAGDRDYNE. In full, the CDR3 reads CAWAGDRDYNEQFF.

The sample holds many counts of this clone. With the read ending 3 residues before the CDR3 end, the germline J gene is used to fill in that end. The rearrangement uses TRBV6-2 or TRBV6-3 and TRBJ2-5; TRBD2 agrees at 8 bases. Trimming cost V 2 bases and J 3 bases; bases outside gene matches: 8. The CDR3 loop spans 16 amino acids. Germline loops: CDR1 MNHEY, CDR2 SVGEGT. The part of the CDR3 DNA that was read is TGTGCCAGCAGTTACGTGTTAGCGGGAACTAAAGAGACC. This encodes CASSYVLAGTKET. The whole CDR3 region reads CASSYVLAGTKETQYF.

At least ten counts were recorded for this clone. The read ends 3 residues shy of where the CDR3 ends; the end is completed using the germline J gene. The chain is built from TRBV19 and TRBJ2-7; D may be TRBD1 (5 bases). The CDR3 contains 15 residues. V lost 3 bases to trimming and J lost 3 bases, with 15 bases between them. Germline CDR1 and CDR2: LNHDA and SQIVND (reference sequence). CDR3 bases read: TGTGCCAGTAGTATCGGACATTCGTCAGTCTACGAG. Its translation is CASSIGHSSVYE. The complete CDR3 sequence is CASSIGHSSVYEQYF. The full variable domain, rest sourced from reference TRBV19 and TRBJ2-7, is DGGITQSPKYLFRKEGQNVTLSCEQNLNHDAMYWYRQDPGQGLRLIYYSQIVNDFQKGDIAEGYSVSREKKESFPLTVTSAQKNPTAFYLCASSIGHSSVYEQYFGPGTRLTVT.

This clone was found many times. The chain's CDR3 is CASRQAGVETDTYTF. The CDR3 bases that were read are TGTGCCAGCAGACAGGCAGGGGTGGAGACAGATACC. The chain links TRBV6-2 or TRBV6-3 to TRBJ1-2; maybe TRBD1 (6 bases). The read terminates 3 residues ahead of where the CDR3 ends, so the germline J gene completes it. This CDR3 spans 15 amino acids. From germline, CDR1 is MNHEY and CDR2 SVGEGT.

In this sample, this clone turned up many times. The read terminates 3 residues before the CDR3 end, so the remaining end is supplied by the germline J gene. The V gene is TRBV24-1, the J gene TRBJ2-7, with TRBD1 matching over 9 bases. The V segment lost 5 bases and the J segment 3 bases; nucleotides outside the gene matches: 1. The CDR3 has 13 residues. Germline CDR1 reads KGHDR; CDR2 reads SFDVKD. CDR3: CATSADRGYEQYF. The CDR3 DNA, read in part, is TGTGCCACCAGTGCGGACAGGGGCTACGAG.

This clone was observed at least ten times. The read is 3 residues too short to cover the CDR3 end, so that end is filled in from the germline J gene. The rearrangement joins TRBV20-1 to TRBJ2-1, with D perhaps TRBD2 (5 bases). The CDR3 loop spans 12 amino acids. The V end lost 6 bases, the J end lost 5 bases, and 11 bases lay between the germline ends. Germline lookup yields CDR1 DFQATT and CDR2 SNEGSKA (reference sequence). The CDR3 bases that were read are TGCAGTGCCACTAGGACCAACAATGAG. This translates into CSATRTNNE. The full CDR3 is CSATRTNNEQFF.

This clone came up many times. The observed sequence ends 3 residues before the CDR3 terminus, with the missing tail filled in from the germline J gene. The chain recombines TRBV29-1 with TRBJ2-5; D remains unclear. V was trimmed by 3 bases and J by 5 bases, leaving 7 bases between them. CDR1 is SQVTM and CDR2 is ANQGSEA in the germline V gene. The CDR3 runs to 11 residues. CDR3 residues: CSVDEAETQYF. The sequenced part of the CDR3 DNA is TGCAGCGTTGATGAAGCGGAGACC.

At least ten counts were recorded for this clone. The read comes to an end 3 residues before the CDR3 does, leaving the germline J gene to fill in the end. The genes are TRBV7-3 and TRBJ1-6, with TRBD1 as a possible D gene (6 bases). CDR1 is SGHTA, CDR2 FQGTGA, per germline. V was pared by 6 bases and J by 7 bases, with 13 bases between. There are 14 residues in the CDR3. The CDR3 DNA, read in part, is TGTGCCAGCAGACTCGGACAGAAGAATTCACCC. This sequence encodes CASRLGQKNSP. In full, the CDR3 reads CASRLGQKNSPLHF.

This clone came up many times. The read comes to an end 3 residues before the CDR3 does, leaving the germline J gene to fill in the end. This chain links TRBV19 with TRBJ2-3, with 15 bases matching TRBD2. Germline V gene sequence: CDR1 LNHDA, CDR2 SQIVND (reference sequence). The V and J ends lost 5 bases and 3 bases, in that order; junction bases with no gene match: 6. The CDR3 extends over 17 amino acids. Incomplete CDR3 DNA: TGTGCCAGTAGTCCCGGACTAGCGGGAGGGCGAACAGATACG. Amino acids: CASSPGLAGGRTDT. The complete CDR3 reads CASSPGLAGGRTDTQYF.

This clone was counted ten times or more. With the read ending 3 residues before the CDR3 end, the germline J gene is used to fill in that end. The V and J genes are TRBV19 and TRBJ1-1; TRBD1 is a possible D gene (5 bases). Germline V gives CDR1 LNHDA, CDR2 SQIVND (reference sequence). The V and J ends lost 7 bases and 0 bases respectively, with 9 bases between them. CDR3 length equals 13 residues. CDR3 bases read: TGTGCCAGTAAGACAGCCATGAACACTGAA. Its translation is CASKTAMNTE. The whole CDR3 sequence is CASKTAMNTEAFF.

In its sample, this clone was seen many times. This chain's CDR3 is CASSLNRQGEKLFF. The CDR3 bases that were read are TGTGCCAGCAGCTTGAACAGGCAGGGGGAAAAA. This sequence joins TRBV5-4 and TRBJ1-4; possibly TRBD1 for D (6 bases). The CDR3 end lies 3 residues beyond the end of the read and is filled in from the germline J gene. Germline CDR1 is SGHNT and CDR2 is YYREEE (reference sequence). CDR3 length: 14 amino acids. V gave up 1 base and J gave up 8 bases, with 12 bases separating them.

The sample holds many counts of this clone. The sequenced CDR3 bases are TGTGCCAGCAGCTCCGGACACAAA. This sequence encodes CASSSGHK. The full CDR3 protein reads CASSSGHKAFF. V gene TRBV7-9 combines with J gene TRBJ1-1; D might be TRBD1 (5 bases). Read data end 3 residues before the CDR3 end; the end is taken from the germline J gene. Germline CDR1 is SEHNR and CDR2 is FQNEAQ (reference sequence). The CDR3 is 11 amino acids.

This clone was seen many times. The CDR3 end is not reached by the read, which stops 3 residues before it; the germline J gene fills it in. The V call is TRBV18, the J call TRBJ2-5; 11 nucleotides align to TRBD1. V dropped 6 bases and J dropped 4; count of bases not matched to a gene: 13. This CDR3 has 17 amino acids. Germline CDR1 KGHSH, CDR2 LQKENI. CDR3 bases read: TGTGCCAGCTCTCCCCTTGTCGGACAGGGGGCTAGAGAGACC. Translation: CASSPLVGQGARET. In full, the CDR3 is CASSPLVGQGARETQYF.

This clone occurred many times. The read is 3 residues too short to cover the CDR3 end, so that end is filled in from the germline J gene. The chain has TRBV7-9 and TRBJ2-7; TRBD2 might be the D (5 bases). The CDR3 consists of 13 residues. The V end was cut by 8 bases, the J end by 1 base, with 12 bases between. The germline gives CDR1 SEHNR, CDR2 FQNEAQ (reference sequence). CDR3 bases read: TGTGCCAGCGGGCGGGTGGGATCCTACGAG. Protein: CASGRVGSYE. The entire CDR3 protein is CASGRVGSYEQYF.

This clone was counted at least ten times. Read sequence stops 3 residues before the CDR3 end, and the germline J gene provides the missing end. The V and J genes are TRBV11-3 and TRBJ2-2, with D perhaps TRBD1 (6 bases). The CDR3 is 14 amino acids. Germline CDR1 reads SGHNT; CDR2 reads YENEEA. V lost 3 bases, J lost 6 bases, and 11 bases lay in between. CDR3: CASSFQGTAGELFF. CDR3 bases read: TGTGCCAGCAGCTTTCAGGGGACGGCCGGGGAG.

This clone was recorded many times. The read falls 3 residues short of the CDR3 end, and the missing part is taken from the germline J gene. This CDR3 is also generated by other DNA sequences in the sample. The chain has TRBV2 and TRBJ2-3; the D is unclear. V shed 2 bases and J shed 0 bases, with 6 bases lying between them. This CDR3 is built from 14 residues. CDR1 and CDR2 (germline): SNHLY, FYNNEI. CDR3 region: CASSEIQSTDTQYF. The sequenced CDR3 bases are TGTGCCAGCAGTGAAATACAGAGCACAGATACG.